This T cell receptor (beta chain) was identified during a study of long-term antiretroviral therapy in people with HIV. As for the study in general: Of all samples, the earliest predate the 2015 immediate-ART recommendation by about a decade.

No fewer than two post-ART and no fewer than one pre-ART PBMC samples existed for each donor. Per germline, CDR1 SQVTM and CDR2 ANQGSEA. CDR3 size: 12 residues. V was pared by 7 bases and J by 4 bases, with 11 bases between. Investigators performed immunoSEQ version v3.0 at survey level. Assay used: immunoSEQ multiplex PCR; TCRdb lists only in-frame clones, some missing. The sample consists of 29,000 or so clones, 93% of them appearing once. The chain is built from TRBV29-1 and TRBJ1-3, with unresolved D. Sample: unsorted PBMCs, taken about 6.5 years after starting antiretroviral therapy. This clonotype was sampled from a woman aged 40 to 50 with HIV. DNA of the CDR3: TGCAGCGGAAAGGAGAACGGAAACACCATATATTTT. Its translation: CSGKENGNTIYF.